This T cell receptor beta chain was documented in a study of blood T cell repertoires in COVID-19. Study-level background: Samples representing acute and convalescent COVID-19 were sourced from the United States, Italy and Spain.

The germline V gene has CDR1 SGDLS and CDR2 YYNGEE. Trimming shortened V by 0 bases and J by 4 bases, and 6 bases separated the two germline ends. This CDR3 has 13 residues. As originally analysed: Counts of nucleated cells, estimated from reference gene primer amplification, were obtained. Method: immunoSEQ multiplex PCR; TCRdb's copy keeps in-frame clones and lacks some. V, J and clone size are those of that table, while D and trimming were read from the DNA. The sample records fewer than 250,000 clones, around 86% being singletons. V gene TRBV9 combines with J gene TRBJ2-3; D is undetermined. The sample consisted of peripheral blood. The receptor was derived from a woman aged 55-75 years who had recovered from COVID-19. The CDR3 DNA follows: TGTGCCAGCAGCGTAGTGGCTGCAGATACGCAGTATTTT. Protein: CASSVVAADTQYF.